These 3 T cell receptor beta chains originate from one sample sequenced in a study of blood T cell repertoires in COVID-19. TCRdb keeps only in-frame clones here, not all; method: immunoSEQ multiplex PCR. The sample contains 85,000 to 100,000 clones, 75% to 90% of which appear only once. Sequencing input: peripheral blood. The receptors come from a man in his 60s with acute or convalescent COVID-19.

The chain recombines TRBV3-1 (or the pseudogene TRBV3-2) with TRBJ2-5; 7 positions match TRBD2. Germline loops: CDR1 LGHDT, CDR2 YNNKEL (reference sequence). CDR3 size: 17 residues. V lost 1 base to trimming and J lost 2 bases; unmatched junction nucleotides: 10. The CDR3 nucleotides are TGTGCCAGCAGCCAAGCCCCATTAGGACTAGGTCAAGAGACCCAGTACTTC. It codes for CASSQAPLGLGQETQYF.

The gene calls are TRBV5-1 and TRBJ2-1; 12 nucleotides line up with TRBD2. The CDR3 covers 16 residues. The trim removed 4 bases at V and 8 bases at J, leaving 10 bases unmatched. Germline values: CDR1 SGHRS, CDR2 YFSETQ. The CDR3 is CASSRSGTSGFDEQFF. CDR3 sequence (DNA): TGCGCCAGCAGCCGGTCCGGGACTAGCGGGTTCGATGAGCAGTTCTTC.

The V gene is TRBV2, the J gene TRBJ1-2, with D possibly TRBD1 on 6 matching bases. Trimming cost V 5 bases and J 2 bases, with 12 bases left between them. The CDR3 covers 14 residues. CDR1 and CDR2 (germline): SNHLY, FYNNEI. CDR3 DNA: TGTGCCAGCAGTAACGGACAGAAAAACTATGGCTACACCTTC. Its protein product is CASSNGQKNYGYTF.